Included here is one T cell receptor beta chain sequence, with context. Its target is unknown. The source of the sample is a study of T-cell memory formation after mild COVID-19. Study background: Most TCR clusters belonged to a single donor.

In TCRdb, the 5' RACE reads were re-called with MiXCR into one record per CDR3 protein. The sample holds fewer than 400,000 distinct CDR3 sequences, 10% to 15% seen once. The CDR3 runs 13 residues. CDR1 is MNHNY, CDR2 SVGAGI, per germline (reference sequence). The V gene lost 6 bases and the J gene lost 5 bases, with 11 bases spanning the gap. General observations from the study: Detection of some responders pre-infection suggested pre-existing cross-reactive memory T cells participated. The study found contracting CD4+ clones mainly in CM and EM and contracting CD8+ clones in EMRA.

This receptor was taken from a young man who had mild COVID-19 (a few samples of this study predate the infection). Cell type and time point are not known. The specimen sequenced was PBMCs or a T cell subset sorted from them (not recorded which). J is TRBJ2-1 and V is TRBV6-6; a possible D gene is TRBD1 (6 bases). CDR3 protein: CASSGTLNNEQFF. The CDR3 DNA reads as TGTGCCAGCAGCGGGACACTGAACAATGAGCAGTTCTTC.